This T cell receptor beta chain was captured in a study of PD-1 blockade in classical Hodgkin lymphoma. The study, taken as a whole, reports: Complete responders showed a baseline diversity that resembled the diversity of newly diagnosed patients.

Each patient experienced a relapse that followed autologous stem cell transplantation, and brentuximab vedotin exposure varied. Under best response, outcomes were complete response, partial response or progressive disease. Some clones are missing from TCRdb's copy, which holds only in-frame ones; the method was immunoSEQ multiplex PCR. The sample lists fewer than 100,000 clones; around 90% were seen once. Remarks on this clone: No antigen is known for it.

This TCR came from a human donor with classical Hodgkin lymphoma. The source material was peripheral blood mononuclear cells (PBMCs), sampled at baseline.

CDR3 coding DNA: TGCGCCAGCAGCCAAGATGGGCTAGCGGGAGGGCTTAGTGGGGATACGCAGTATTTT. As protein: CASSQDGLAGGLSGDTQYF. The chain couples TRBV4-1 to TRBJ2-3; 12 nucleotides line up with TRBD2. Germline trimming cut 0 bases from V and 6 bases from J; bases unmatched to any gene: 13. Germline CDR1 MGHRA, CDR2 YSYEKL. The CDR3 is made up of 19 amino acids.